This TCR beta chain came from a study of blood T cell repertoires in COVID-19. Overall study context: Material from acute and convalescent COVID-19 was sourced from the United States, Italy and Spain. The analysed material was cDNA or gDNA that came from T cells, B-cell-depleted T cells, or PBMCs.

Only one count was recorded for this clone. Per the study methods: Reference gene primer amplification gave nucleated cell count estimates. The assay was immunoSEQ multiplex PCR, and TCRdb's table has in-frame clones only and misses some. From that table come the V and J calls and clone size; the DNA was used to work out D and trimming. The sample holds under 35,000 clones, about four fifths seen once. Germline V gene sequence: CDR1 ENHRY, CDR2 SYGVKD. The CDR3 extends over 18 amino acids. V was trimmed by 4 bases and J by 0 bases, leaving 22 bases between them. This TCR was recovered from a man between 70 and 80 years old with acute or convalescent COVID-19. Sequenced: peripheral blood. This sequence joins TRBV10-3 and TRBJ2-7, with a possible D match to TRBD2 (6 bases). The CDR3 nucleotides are TGTGCCATCAGTGGAGGGCGGGGTCGCGAATCAAGCTCCTACGAGCAGTACTTC. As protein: CAISGGRGRESSSYEQYF.